This TCR beta chain is from a study of blood T cell repertoires in COVID-19. The germline CDR1 and CDR2 sequences are KGHSH and LQKENI. The CDR3 spans 15 residues. V was clipped by 2 bases and J by 3 bases; unmatched bases: 4. Generated by immunoSEQ multiplex PCR, the TCRdb table keeps only in-frame clones and is missing some. The table has 250,000 to 300,000 clones, over 75% seen once. Sequenced material: peripheral blood. V gene TRBV18 combines with J gene TRBJ2-1; 7 nucleotides line up with TRBD1. The TCR comes from a woman between 65 and 79 years old with COVID-19, enrolled during active disease. The CDR3: CASSPNRDSYNEQFF. The CDR3 nucleotides are TGTGCCAGCTCACCAAATCGGGACAGCTACAATGAGCAGTTCTTC.